The entry below describes one T cell receptor (beta chain). The sample comes from a study of post-analysis software for immune sequencing data. Unique molecular identifiers featured in each of the TCR beta cDNA libraries. TCRdb used MiXCR to reprocess the PCR reads, holding one entry per CDR3 protein. The sample contains hundreds of thousands of distinct CDR3 sequences, 30% to 45% of which appear only once. Sequences were obtained from blood. The clonotype comes from a girl aged 10 to 17 with multiple sclerosis.

CDR3 nucleotides: TGCGCCAGCAGCTTGGCCGGGGGCCTGTACCAAGAGACCCAGTACTTC. This encodes CASSLAGGLYQETQYF. The V gene is TRBV5-1, the J gene TRBJ2-5, with D possibly being TRBD1 or TRBD2 (6 bases each). Trimming took 0 bases from V and 0 from J, leaving 12 bases between them. The V gene's germline CDR1 is SGHRS and CDR2 YFSETQ. This CDR3 contains 16 residues. The variable domain in full, with the rest retrieved from reference TRBV5-1 and TRBJ2-5, is KAGVTQTPRYLIKTRGQQVTLSCSPISGHRSVSWYQQTPGQGLQFLFEYFSETQRNKGNFPGRFSGRQFSNSRSEMNVSTLELGDSALYLCASSLAGGLYQETQYFGPGTRLLVL.